This T cell receptor (beta chain) was identified during a study of T cell responses to AZD1222 COVID-19 vaccine (TCRdb year 2021). In terms of the full investigation: TCR sequencing covered roughly 230 trial participants: around 210 given two doses of AZD1222 and 26 given two doses of MenACWY control vaccine. Enrollment into the trials was organized by age into subgroups of 18-55, 56-69 and 70-plus years, and those subgroups contained roughly 140, 27 and 60 TCR-sequenced participants, respectively. What the study reported, not specific to this receptor: Nearly half of unique spike-specific TCRs reportedly recognized epitopes outside regions mutated in the B.1.351 and B.1.1.7 variants. A significant rise in spike-specific TCR breadth and depth was observed after two AZD1222 doses relative to day 0 and relative to MenACWY recipients. Conclusions about previously exposed vaccinees are limited, since just five to seven AZD1222 recipients were seropositive for SARS-CoV-2 at baseline. In the small 56-69-year group, the increase in depth fell short of significance, most likely because of low power. Most participants were white British and females outnumbered males, and the authors suggested that clonal diversity may have been underestimated. The vaccine-associated CD4 TCRs covered the entire spike protein, and the dominant responses fell in regions 160-218 and 743-854. No day 14 peak-response samples were available, so repertoires were characterized only after the peak T cell response.

According to the study, the label for this sample's time point signals: about 28 days (+/-7) after the second vaccine dose. Because spike-specific TCR depth and breadth did not differ between the two schedules, AZD1222 recipients who got a second dose at roughly 4 weeks were pooled with those who got a second dose at roughly 12 weeks. Samples from vaccinated people were obtained from the UK trials COV001 and COV002, which included a single-blind randomized controlled phase 2/3 trial of AZD1222 (ChAdOx1 nCoV-19) in healthy adults. Trial participant PBMC samples were collected at day 0 and day 28 after the second dose for TCRbeta chain sequencing. The CDR3 regions of human TCRbeta chains were subjected to immunosequencing. In the authors' own workflow: Repertoire TCRs were matched against a reference library of SARS-CoV-2-specific TCRs generated with the MIRA antigen-specificity platform. Breadth was defined as the fraction of unique TCRs that were SARS-CoV-2-associated, and depth was defined as the fraction of total T cells that were SARS-CoV-2-associated. Using the MIRA data, every spike-specific TCR was mapped to the spike region that the TCR reacted to and assigned to either a CD4 or a CD8 class. Log10-transformed breadth and depth values were compared by one-way ANOVA with Sidak's multiple comparisons tests. The table was pulled from immuneACCESS by TCRdb, which kept in-frame rearrangements only. Such tables lose some clones; where checked, under half of the loss comes from unresolved V genes, and the rest has no known cause. V, J and clone size reflect that table, while D and trimming were determined from the DNA. This sample comprises roughly 120,000 clones, about 90% of them detected only once. 15% of the sample goes to the ten largest clones.

In regard to this clone: Its antigen remains unidentified. Base quality data are lacking; no much larger clone is found one base away.

The sequences come from peripheral blood, collected 28 days after the second AZD1222 dose. This TCR derives from an adult who received the AZD1222 COVID-19 vaccine.

The CDR3 corresponds to CASSQEMWQGCRNSNQPQHF. Read as DNA, the sequence is TGTGCCAGCAGCCAAGAAATGTGGCAGGGGTGCAGGAATAGCAATCAGCCCCAGCATTTT. The chain joins TRBV3-1 (or the pseudogene TRBV3-2) to TRBJ1-5; the D gene is perhaps TRBD1, from 6 matching bases. Via the germline V gene (reference sequence), CDR1 is LGHDT and CDR2 YNNKEL. From cysteine to phenylalanine, the CDR3 is 20 amino acids long. This entry keeps only the CDR3 DNA: 60 bases, framed from base 1. V loses 0 bases of germline sequence and J loses 0 bases, and the interval between the two ends is 21 bases.